The 20 T cell receptor beta chains presented below share a single source sample, sequenced in a study of tumor-infiltrating lymphocytes in oesophageal squamous cell carcinoma. MiXCR, applied by TCRdb to the PCR reads, yields one record per CDR3 protein. The sample lists under 9,500 distinct CDR3 sequences; roughly two thirds were seen once. Sequences were obtained from esophageal tumor tissue. The receptors were gathered from a female donor with esophageal squamous cell carcinoma.

This sequence joins TRBV6-1 and TRBJ1-5; TRBD1 matches at 9 bases. The CDR3 runs to 14 residues. Trimming at V came to 4 bases and at J to 7 bases, leaving 5 bases not matched to a gene. CDR1 MNHNS and CDR2 SASEGT come from the germline V gene. The CDR3 DNA reads TGTGCCAGCAGTGTACGACAGGGGGGACAGCCCCAGCATTTT. It specifies CASSVRQGGQPQHF.

The CDR3 DNA sequence: TGCGCCAGCAGTGAACTTCGGGGCTATACCTACAATGAGCAGTTCTTC. This sequence encodes CASSELRGYTYNEQFF. The chain combines TRBV10-2 with TRBJ2-1, with D perhaps given as TRBD1 or TRBD2 (5 bases each). CDR1 and CDR2 (germline): WSHSY, SAAADI. The CDR3 totals 16 residues. The V gene lost 3 bases and the J gene lost 2 bases, with 14 bases spanning the gap.

CDR3 in amino acids: CASSPRGLGTYNEQFF. The CDR3 region has the DNA TGTGCCAGCAGCCCCCGCGGACTGGGGACCTACAATGAGCAGTTCTTC. The gene calls are TRBV12-3 or TRBV12-4 and TRBJ2-1, with D tentatively TRBD2 (5 bases). Deletions cut 6 bases from V and 2 bases from J, with 17 bases between. The CDR3 is 16 residues long.

The chain recombines TRBV10-2 with TRBJ2-1; D is unresolved. The CDR3 has 13 residues. Trimming left V 0 bases short and J 7 bases short, with 7 bases between. The germline CDR1 and CDR2 sequences are WSHSY and SAAADI. The CDR3 sequence is CASSESKGNEQFF. CDR3 nucleotide sequence: TGCGCCAGCAGTGAGTCGAAGGGAAATGAGCAGTTCTTC.

The CDR3 is CASSSSGLPQQFF. The CDR3 region has the DNA TGTGCCAGCAGTTCCTCTGGCCTACCACAGCAGTTCTTC. J is TRBJ2-4 and V is TRBV7-3; D is uncertain. The DNA matches TRBJ2-1 better at its end, which makes the J call doubtful. This CDR3 is built from 13 residues. The V gene's germline CDR1 is SGHTA and CDR2 FQGTGA.

This clonotype was counted ten times or more. This chain links TRBV7-9 with TRBJ2-3; D is possibly TRBD1 or TRBD2 (5 bases each). V was clipped by 5 bases and J by 2 bases, with 14 bases between them. This CDR3 region has 15 residues. Germline CDR1 SEHNR, CDR2 FQNEAQ (reference sequence). The CDR3 sequence: CASSLFRGFTDTQYF. CDR3 coding DNA: TGTGCCAGCAGCCTCTTTCGGGGCTTCACAGATACGCAGTATTTT.

The chain is built from TRBV7-2 and TRBJ2-3; TRBD1 matches 8 bases. V was clipped by 4 bases and J by 14 bases; unmatched bases: 17. CDR1 and CDR2 from the germline V gene are SGHTA and FQGNSA. CDR3 length equals 15 residues. The CDR3 spells CASSYIQGGTGELYF. The CDR3 DNA reads TGTGCCAGCAGCTACATACAGGGGGGCACCGGGGAGCTGTATTTT. Full variable domain (remainder filled in from reference TRBV7-2 and TRBJ2-3): GAGVSQSPSNKVTEKGKDVELRCDPISGHTALYWYRQSLGQGLEFLIYFQGNSAPDKSGLPSDRFSAERTGGSVSTLTIQRTQQEDSAVYLCASSYIQGGTGELYFGPGTRLTVL.

The chain joins TRBV7-3 to TRBJ2-2; D gene unclear. Trimming took 5 bases from V and 4 from J, leaving 2 bases between them. CDR3 length equals 11 residues. Germline CDR1 SGHTA, CDR2 FQGTGA. The CDR3 DNA reads TGTGCCAGCAGCATCACCGGGGAGCTGTTTTTT. Residues: CASSITGELFF.

The chain has TRBV6-1 and TRBJ2-3; D is unresolved. The DNA end is more similar to TRBJ2-1, so the J call may be wrong. Germline values: CDR1 MNHNS, CDR2 SASEGT. The CDR3 totals 15 residues. Written as DNA, the CDR3 is TGTGCCAGCAGGCTTCTAGGACGTCTACATGGTGAGCAGTTCTTC. Residues: CASRLLGRLHGEQFF.

About this clonotype: At one end, the junction sequence differs from germline, possibly due to a read error. The chain joins TRBV7-3 to TRBJ2-7, with a weak D call TRBD1 (6 bases). The CDR3 has 16 amino acids. Germline CDR1 and CDR2: SGHTA and FQGTGA. The CDR3 is CASSQDRLTVSGELYF. CDR3 nucleotide sequence: TGTGCCAGCAGCCAAGACAGGCTAACCGTTTCCGGGGAGCTGTACTTC.

The V gene is TRBV5-4, the J gene TRBJ2-3; D gene unclear. The germline V gene encodes CDR1 SGHNT and CDR2 YYREEE (reference sequence). This CDR3 has 14 residues. V gave up 4 bases and J gave up 2 bases, with 11 bases separating them. CDR3 amino acids: CASSREAPTDTQYF. Written as DNA, the CDR3 is TGTGCCAGCAGCCGAGAAGCGCCCACAGATACGCAGTATTTT.

The chain couples TRBV7-8 to TRBJ2-1, with D possibly being TRBD2 (6 bases). Trimming left V 5 bases short and J 5 bases short, with 19 bases between. In germline, CDR1 is SGHVS, CDR2 FQNEAQ. CDR3 length: 16 residues. In nucleotides, the CDR3 is TGTGCCAGCAGCCACCCCACTAGCAACGAAGACAATGAGCAGTTCTTC. It yields the protein CASSHPTSNEDNEQFF.

V usage is TRBV28 and J usage is TRBJ1-2; D is possibly TRBD1 (5 bases). Trimming took 5 bases from V and 2 from J, leaving 21 bases between them. CDR1 and CDR2 (germline): MDHEN, SYDVKM. The CDR3 runs to 17 residues. CDR3 nucleotide sequence: TGTGCCAGCAGTATCCCTGATTGGGGGGAAGTAAACTATGGCTACACCTTC. Its protein product is CASSIPDWGEVNYGYTF.

This clonotype is termed medium-sized. The chain joins TRBV6-1 to TRBJ1-1; D uncertain. Trimming stripped 6 bases from V and 4 bases from J, with 9 bases between. CDR1 is MNHNS, CDR2 SASEGT, per germline. This CDR3 has 12 residues. The CDR3: CASRAYGTEAFF. The DNA for the CDR3 is TGTGCCAGCAGGGCCTATGGCACTGAAGCTTTCTTT.

This clonotype was counted a few times. The CDR3 nucleotides are TGTGCCAGCAGCGTAAACACAGATACGCAGTATTTT. Protein sequence: CASSVNTDTQYF. This rearrangement joins TRBV7-9 to TRBJ2-3; D is unresolved. The germline V and J ends were trimmed by 5 bases and 2 bases, with 5 bases remaining between them. This CDR3 is 12 amino acids long. Germline CDR1 reads SEHNR; CDR2 reads FQNEAQ (reference sequence). Looking up the rest from reference TRBV7-9 and TRBJ2-3 gives the full variable domain: DTGVSQNPRHKITKRGQNVTFRCDPISEHNRLYWYRQTLGQGPEFLTYFQNEAQLEKSRLLSDRFSAERPKGSFSTLEIQRTEQGDSAMYLCASSVNTDTQYFGPGTRLTVL.

The genes are TRBV7-6 and TRBJ2-4; no definite D call. The end of the DNA aligns better with TRBJ2-7, so the J call may be wrong. Germline V gene lookup returns CDR1 SGHVS and CDR2 FNYEAQ. The CDR3 extends over 14 amino acids. The CDR3 protein is CASSLGGGSYEQYF. The CDR3 DNA follows: TGTGCCAGCAGCTTAGGAGGTGGCTCCTACGAGCAGTACTTC.

DNA of the CDR3: TGTGCCAGCAGTGAAGCGGCTAGCGGGAGGGTTACGCAGTATTTT. Protein: CASSEAASGRVTQYF. V usage is TRBV6-1 and J usage is TRBJ2-3; 12 positions match TRBD2. This CDR3 is built from 15 residues. The V and J ends lost 0 bases and 8 bases, in that order; junction bases with no gene match: 3. The germline gives CDR1 MNHNS, CDR2 SASEGT.

The chain combines TRBV12-3 or TRBV12-4 with TRBJ2-3; either TRBD1 or TRBD2 may fit D (6 bases each). Gene TRBJ2-7 matches the end of the DNA better, so the J call may be wrong. The CDR3 runs 14 residues. CDR3: CASSSVGGYYEQYF. CDR3 nucleotide sequence: TGTGCCAGCAGTTCAGTAGGGGGGTACTACGAGCAGTACTTC.

This clonotype was picked up one time. The junction departs from germline at one end; a sequencing error may be responsible. The chain couples TRBV7-6 to TRBJ2-1; D unclear. This CDR3 has 13 amino acids. Germline CDR1 reads SGHVS; CDR2 reads FNYEAQ. CDR3 region: CASSSGWDNEQFF. The CDR3 DNA reads as TGTGCTAGCAGCTCCGGTTGGGACAATGAGCAGTTCTTC.

The chain couples TRBV11-1 to TRBJ2-6; D call uncertain. Germline V gene data show CDR1 as SGHAT and CDR2 as FQDESV (reference sequence). Trimming cost V 5 bases and J 6 bases, with 8 bases left between them. CDR3 size: 13 residues. The CDR3: CASSPQEANVLTF. CDR3 DNA: TGTGCCAGCAGCCCCCAGGAGGCCAACGTCCTGACTTTC.